This TCR beta chain stems from a study of CD8 T cell repertoires and HIV-1 epitope variants. Whole-study context: Separate wells received one of Twenty-five Gag or Nef variant peptides. Cultures ran roughly ten days, with IL-2, IL-7 and IL-15 added on days 3 and 7. Control wells had CMV/EBV/flu peptides, negative Ebola AY9, or no peptide. The baseline condition was 1M T cells left uncultured.

This clone was counted a few times. The antigen is undetermined. Assay used: immunoSEQ multiplex PCR; TCRdb lists only in-frame clones, some missing. Among about 5,200 clones, 65% to 75% were seen once, and the ten largest hold less than 50%. The sequence was collected from a male donor with HIV. The sequenced material came from cultured CD8+ T cells derived from PBMCs.

The CDR3 bases are TGCGCCAGCAGCCCGATGGGGGCTAGCACAGATACGCAGTATTTT. Protein product: CASSPMGASTDTQYF. This chain uses TRBV5-1 with TRBJ2-3; tentative D call: TRBD1 (6 bases). Germline loops: CDR1 SGHRS, CDR2 YFSETQ. CDR3 length: 15 residues. V gave up 4 bases and J gave up 0 bases, with 12 bases separating them.